A single sample is the source of the 24 T cell receptor beta chains below, sequenced in a study of blood T cells in healthy people across ages (dated by TCRdb to the mid-2010s). Library method: 5' RACE. Sequenced on an Illumina HiSeq 2500. A second PCR of about 7 to 12 cycles was performed with a sample-barcoded 5' primer and a J-beta primer mix. The public reads were reprocessed in TCRdb via fastp at Q25 and MiXCR, keeping in-frame beta chains. Each CDR3 protein appears once, grouped with its most common genes and DNA. The sample table lists about 730,000 distinct CDR3 sequences, approximately 43% of them with a count of one. The top ten clones comprise more than 20% of the sample. Sample: blood. Every receptor here comes from a woman in her sixties in good health.

This clonotype was found a few times. J is TRBJ1-2 and V is TRBV9; D call uncertain. CDR1 is SGDLS, CDR2 YYNGEE, per germline. The germline V and J ends were trimmed by 3 bases and 5 bases, with 14 bases remaining between them. This CDR3 contains 14 residues. The CDR3 is CASSGARTRYGYTF. CDR3 sequence (DNA): TGTGCCAGCAGCGGGGCTCGTACGAGGTATGGCTACACCTTC.

The V gene is TRBV25-1, the J gene TRBJ1-2; D is undetermined. V was trimmed by 8 bases and J by 7 bases, leaving 20 bases between them. Germline V gives CDR1 MGHDK, CDR2 SYGVNS. This CDR3 region has 14 residues. The CDR3 spells CASGLGSGLGGYTF. The DNA of the CDR3 is TGTGCCAGCGGGTTAGGGAGCGGATTAGGTGGCTACACCTTC.

This clonotype was detected once. The chain couples TRBV20-1 to TRBJ2-3; the D is unclear. The CDR3 is made up of 15 amino acids. Germline lookup yields CDR1 DFQATT and CDR2 SNEGSKA (reference sequence). V was trimmed by 3 bases and J by 0 bases, leaving 13 bases between them. CDR3 sequence (DNA): TGCAGTGCTAGGTCCCCCCTGGGTAGCACAGATACGCAGTATTTT. This translates into CSARSPLGSTDTQYF.

Concerning this clonotype itself: This may arise from a read error, as a much more abundant clone is one base away. The gene calls are TRBV2 and TRBJ1-1; maybe TRBD1 (5 bases). The CDR3 has 14 residues. Germline CDR1 SNHLY, CDR2 FYNNEI. V lost 6 bases, J lost 4 bases, and 15 bases lay in between. Here the CDR3 reads CASSRRQRRTEAFF. CDR3 DNA sequence: TGTGCCAGCAGCCGACGACAGCGACGCACTGAAGCTTTCTTT.

This clonotype was observed at least ten times. V usage is TRBV4-3 and J usage is TRBJ2-5; TRBD2 aligns across 7 bases. V shed 3 bases and J 5 bases; nucleotides not matched to a gene: 9. The CDR3 spans 15 residues. Germline V gene data show CDR1 as LGHNA and CDR2 as YSLEER. In DNA form, the CDR3 reads TGCGCCAGCAGCCAGGCATGGGGGGGGAAGGAGACCCAGTACTTC. This codes for CASSQAWGGKETQYF.

The chain couples TRBV28 to TRBJ2-1; 8 nucleotides line up with TRBD2. V lost 1 base and J lost 14; bases outside the gene matches: 7. Germline V gives CDR1 MDHEN, CDR2 SYDVKM. CDR3 length: 13 residues. CDR3: CASSLSPRGGEFF. Written as DNA, the CDR3 is TGTGCCAGCAGTTTATCTCCTCGGGGGGGGGAGTTCTTC.

This clonotype was observed at least ten times. This chain uses TRBV20-1 with TRBJ2-5, with D possibly being TRBD1 (5 bases). The CDR3 runs 14 residues. The V gene's germline CDR1 is DFQATT and CDR2 SNEGSKA (reference sequence). Trimming cost V 1 base and J 2 bases, with 11 bases left between them. This CDR3 is CSARVDRAQETQYF. CDR3 nucleotides: TGCAGTGCTAGAGTTGACAGAGCACAAGAGACCCAGTACTTC.

The rearrangement uses TRBV5-1 and TRBJ1-1; 8 bases line up with TRBD1. V gave up 0 bases and J gave up 4 bases; unmatched junction bases: 11. The CDR3 spans 17 residues. The V gene's germline CDR1 is SGHRS and CDR2 YFSETQ. CDR3 coding DNA: TGCGCCAGCAGCTTGGGAGCCCCCCAGGGGGCATCCACTGAAGCTTTCTTT. This encodes CASSLGAPQGASTEAFF.

The genes are TRBV2 and TRBJ2-3; 10 positions match TRBD2. CDR1 is SNHLY and CDR2 is FYNNEI in the germline V gene. The CDR3 contains 15 residues. V shed 4 bases and J 4 bases; nucleotides not matched to a gene: 5. CDR3 sequence (DNA): TGTGCCAGCAGTGTGGCTAGCGGGAGCGCAGATACGCAGTATTTT. Protein sequence: CASSVASGSADTQYF.

The chain joins TRBV7-8 to TRBJ2-7, with 8 bases fitting TRBD2. Germline V lookup: CDR1 SGHVS, CDR2 FQNEAQ. The CDR3 sequence is 15 residues long. The ends lost 0 bases at V and 7 bases at J; junction bases unmatched: 8. This CDR3 is CASSLAGTSGTEQYF. The CDR3 nucleotides read TGTGCCAGCAGCTTAGCGGGAACTAGCGGCACGGAGCAGTACTTC. Full variable domain (missing parts from reference TRBV7-8 and TRBJ2-7): GAGVSQSPRYKVAKRGQDVALRCDPISGHVSLFWYQQALGQGPEFLTYFQNEAQLDKSGLPSDRFFAERPEGSVSTLKIQRTQQEDSAVYLCASSLAGTSGTEQYFGPGTRLTVT.

The chain couples TRBV6-1 to TRBJ2-3; no definite D call. CDR3 length: 13 residues. The germline gives CDR1 MNHNS, CDR2 SASEGT. V shed 2 bases and J shed 4 bases, with 7 bases lying between them. CDR3 sequence: CASSESPPDTQYF. The CDR3 nucleotides read TGTGCCAGCAGTGAAAGTCCGCCAGATACGCAGTATTTT.

Worth noting for this clonotype: A much more abundant neighbour one base away suggests this may be a read error. This sequence joins TRBV2 and TRBJ2-1; D ambiguous. The tail of the sequence fits TRBJ2-7 better, so the J call may be wrong. The V gene's germline CDR1 is SNHLY and CDR2 FYNNEI. The CDR3 is 15 amino acids. In DNA form, the CDR3 reads TGTGCCAGCAGCCTCGACTTGAGCTCCTACAATGAGCAGTACTTC. Translated, it gives CASSLDLSSYNEQYF.

The genes are TRBV20-1 and TRBJ1-6; 12 bases align to TRBD1. The CDR3 sequence is 18 residues long. The V gene end was trimmed by 5 bases and the J gene end by 14 bases; junction bases not matched to a gene: 22. Germline assignment: CDR1 DFQATT and CDR2 SNEGSKA (reference sequence). The CDR3 protein is CSAYATPGQGAPLVTLHF. The CDR3 DNA follows: TGCAGTGCTTACGCTACCCCGGGACAGGGGGCTCCGCTGGTCACCCTCCACTTT.

This clonotype turned up a few times. The V gene is TRBV27, the J gene TRBJ1-2, with D perhaps TRBD1 (6 bases). Germline V gene data show CDR1 as MNHEY and CDR2 as SMNVEV (reference sequence). Trimming pared 6 bases from V and 6 bases from J, leaving 11 bases between. The CDR3 sequence is 12 residues long. The CDR3 protein is CASRGGGDGYTF. For the CDR3, the DNA is TGTGCCAGCAGGGGAGGGGGAGATGGCTACACCTTC.

This chain connects TRBV20-1 to TRBJ2-1, with 10 bases identical to TRBD2. The V gene's germline CDR1 is DFQATT and CDR2 SNEGSKA (reference sequence). This CDR3 spans 16 amino acids. V trimming: 3 bases; J trimming: 3 bases; junction bases outside the gene matches: 8. CDR3 sequence: CSASEAGGPGYNEQFF. CDR3 coding DNA: TGCAGTGCTAGCGAAGCGGGGGGGCCTGGCTACAATGAGCAGTTCTTC.

This clonotype was seen repeatedly, ten times or more. The chain links TRBV12-3 or TRBV12-4 to TRBJ1-2; 7 bases line up with TRBD1. V lost 3 bases and J lost 5; bases outside the gene matches: 9. This CDR3 has 15 residues. The DNA of the CDR3 is TGTGCCAGCAGTTTTCCCCAGGGGGGTTGGTATGGCTACACCTTC. Its protein is CASSFPQGGWYGYTF.

The genes are TRBV19 and TRBJ2-1; tentatively, D is TRBD1 (5 bases). Germline CDR1 is LNHDA and CDR2 is SQIVND (reference sequence). The V end was cut by 3 bases, the J end by 4 bases, with 10 bases between. This CDR3 spans 14 amino acids. Here the CDR3 reads CASSIQGRYNEQFF. The CDR3 nucleotides read TGTGCCAGTAGTATTCAGGGTCGATACAATGAGCAGTTCTTC.

In its sample, this clonotype was seen a few times. J is TRBJ2-2 and V is TRBV5-6, with TRBD1 identical over 8 bases. The J segment lost 3 bases and the V segment lost 4 bases, leaving 5 bases of the junction unmatched. In germline, CDR1 is SGHDT, CDR2 YYEEEE. This CDR3 has 15 residues. The CDR3 DNA sequence: TGTGCCAGCAGCCCACAGGGGGACTACACCGGGGAGCTGTTTTTT. Translation: CASSPQGDYTGELFF. Combining the CDR3 with reference TRBV5-6 and TRBJ2-2 gives the whole variable domain DAGVTQSPTHLIKTRGQQVTLRCSPKSGHDTVSWYQQALGQGPQFIFQYYEEEERQRGNFPDRFSGHQFPNYSSELNVNALLLGDSALYLCASSPQGDYTGELFFGEGSRLTVL.

This clonotype was counted a few times. The chain links TRBV10-3 to TRBJ2-3, with D possibly matching TRBD1 (6 bases). The length of the CDR3 is 15 residues. Germline CDR1 and CDR2: ENHRY and SYGVKD. Trimming took 5 bases from V and 1 from J, leaving 13 bases between them. The CDR3 region has the DNA TGTGCCATCAGTTACTCAGGGGATCGCACAGATACGCAGTATTTT. It is translated as CAISYSGDRTDTQYF.

The chain couples TRBV18 to TRBJ1-5, with D tentatively TRBD1 (5 bases). The V and J ends lost 4 bases and 0 bases respectively, with 13 bases between them. The CDR3 spans 16 residues. The germline CDR1 and CDR2 sequences are KGHSH and LQKENI. CDR3 nucleotide sequence: TGTGCCAGCTCACGGGGCAGAGACAATAGCAATCAGCCCCAGCATTTT. This translates into CASSRGRDNSNQPQHF. The full variable domain, with the rest looked up from reference TRBV18 and TRBJ1-5, is NAGVMQNPRHLVRRRGQEARLRCSPMKGHSHVYWYRQLPEEGLKFMVYLQKENIIDESGMPKERFSAEFPKEGPSILRIQQVVRGDSAAYFCASSRGRDNSNQPQHFGDGTRLSIL.

The chain has TRBV5-1 and TRBJ1-5; TRBD1 aligns across 8 bases. The CDR3 is 15 amino acids. Per the germline V gene, CDR1 is SGHRS and CDR2 is YFSETQ. The V and J ends lost 4 bases and 5 bases, in that order; junction bases with no gene match: 8. The CDR3 nucleotides read TGCGCCAGCAGCGCGACAGGGGAGCGCGATCAGCCCCAGCATTTT. The encoded protein is CASSATGERDQPQHF.

This rearrangement joins TRBV12-3 or TRBV12-4 to TRBJ2-4, with 12 positions matching TRBD1. This CDR3 region has 13 residues. V lost 11 bases and J lost 13; bases outside the gene matches: 12. The CDR3, as DNA: TGTGCCGGCAAGGGACAGGGGGCCTACGAACAGTACTTC. Translated: CAGKGQGAYEQYF.

The chain couples TRBV7-2 to TRBJ1-2, with TRBD1 as a possible D gene (5 bases). The CDR3 spans 12 residues. Germline lookup yields CDR1 SGHTA and CDR2 FQGNSA. Trimming left V 8 bases short and J 8 bases short, with 15 bases between. In DNA form, the CDR3 reads TGTGCCAGCCTCTCGGGGGACGAAGGCTACACCTTC. Its translation is CASLSGDEGYTF.

The chain has TRBV4-3 and TRBJ1-2; a weak D match, TRBD1 (6 bases). Germline lookup yields CDR1 LGHNA and CDR2 YSLEER. The ends were cut back, 1 base at V and 3 bases at J, with 12 bases in the middle. The CDR3 covers 15 residues. The CDR3 spells CASSQVGRTDYGYTF. Written as DNA, the CDR3 is TGCGCCAGCAGCCAAGTCGGCCGGACAGACTATGGCTACACCTTC.